The T cell receptor beta chain under discussion was sequenced for a study of CD8 T cells in ankylosing spondylitis. Study-wide findings and caveats: A TCR beta motif of 7 to 9 highly homologous variants seemed to mark ankylosing spondylitis blood. Clones that were linked to disease were CD8+ and were relatively rare in peripheral blood.

TCRdb itself ran the 5' RACE reads through MiXCR, one entry per CDR3 protein. The profile shows about 310,000 distinct CDR3 sequences, under 25% of them singletons. This clonotype was picked up many times. Its specificity is unknown. Germline V gives CDR1 SQVTM, CDR2 ANQGSEA. The junction had 8 bases not matched to a gene; V was cut back by 4 bases and J by 1 base. The CDR3 has 15 residues. Sequenced material: blood, either unsorted or a sorted T cell fraction (not recorded which). The J gene is TRBJ1-2, the V gene TRBV29-1, with 8 bases matching TRBD1. The TCR was taken from a female donor with ankylosing spondylitis or in good health (not recorded which). Here the CDR3 DNA reads TGCAGCGTTGGCGAGGACAGGGTGAATAACTATGGCTACACCTTC. It codes for CSVGEDRVNNYGYTF.